This T cell receptor (beta chain) stems from a study of response to subunit inactivated influenza vaccine. From germline, CDR1 is SEHNR and CDR2 FQNEAQ (reference sequence). This CDR3 region has 17 residues. The V and J ends lost 1 base and 0 bases respectively, with 13 bases between them. TCRdb re-called the RT-PCR reads with MiXCR, one entry per CDR3 protein. The sample consists of about 480,000 distinct CDR3 sequences, approximately 24% of them appearing once. This clonotype showed up many times. Its antigen is as yet unknown. General study findings and limits: The authors proposed limited new T cell recruitment per seasonal influenza vaccination.

J is TRBJ2-1 and V is TRBV7-9; TRBD2 might be the D (5 bases). This receptor was identified in a middle-aged man who received an inactivated influenza vaccine. The sequences come from CD4+ T cells sorted from PBMCs, collected around 5 days after vaccination. As DNA, the CDR3 is TGTGCCAGCAGCTTAGGGGCGGGCGGAGGCTCCTACAATGAGCAGTTCTTC. Protein product: CASSLGAGGGSYNEQFF.